This T cell receptor beta chain was retrieved from a study of T cell responses to AZD1222 COVID-19 vaccine. Overall study: Pooling was applied to second doses at about 4 or about 12 weeks. Study outcomes and limitations: Spike-specific TCR breadth and depth rose after two AZD1222 doses.

Profiling relied on immunoSEQ multiplex PCR, and the TCRdb table lists in-frame clones only, not all of them. The data show 150,000 or so clones, with 70% to 90% seen just once and about 5% held by the top ten. V was pared by 4 bases and J by 4 bases, with 11 bases of the junction left unmatched. Germline CDR1 and CDR2: SGHRS and YFSETQ. The CDR3 contains 16 residues. This clone has a handful of counts. The target antigen is unknown. This clonotype originated in an adult in good health. The V and J genes are TRBV5-1 and TRBJ2-5, with 9 bases aligning to TRBD1. Material: peripheral blood, obtained on day 0 of AZD1222 vaccination. CDR3 in amino acids: CASSPARTGEGETQYF. The CDR3 bases are TGCGCCAGCAGCCCCGCGCGGACAGGGGAGGGAGAGACCCAGTACTTC.